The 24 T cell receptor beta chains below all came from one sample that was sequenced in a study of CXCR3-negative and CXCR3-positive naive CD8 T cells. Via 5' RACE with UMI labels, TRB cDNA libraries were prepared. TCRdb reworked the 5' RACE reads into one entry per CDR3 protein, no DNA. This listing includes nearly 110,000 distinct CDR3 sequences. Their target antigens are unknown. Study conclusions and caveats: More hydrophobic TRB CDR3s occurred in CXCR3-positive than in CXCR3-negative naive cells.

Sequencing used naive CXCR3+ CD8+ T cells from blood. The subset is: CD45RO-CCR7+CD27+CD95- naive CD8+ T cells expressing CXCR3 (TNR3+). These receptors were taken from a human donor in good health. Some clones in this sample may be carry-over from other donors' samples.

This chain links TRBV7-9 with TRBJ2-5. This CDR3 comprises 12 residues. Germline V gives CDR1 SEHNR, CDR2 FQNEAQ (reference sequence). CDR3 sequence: CASSLAPETQYF. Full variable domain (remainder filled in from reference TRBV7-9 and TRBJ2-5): DTGVSQNPRHKITKRGQNVTFRCDPISEHNRLYWYRQTLGQGPEFLTYFQNEAQLEKSRLLSDRFSAERPKGSFSTLEIQRTEQGDSAMYLCASSLAPETQYFGPGTRLLVL.

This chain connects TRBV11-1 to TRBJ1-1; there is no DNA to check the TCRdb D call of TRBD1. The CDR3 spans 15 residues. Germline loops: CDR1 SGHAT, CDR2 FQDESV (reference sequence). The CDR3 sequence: CASTLSSEINTEAFF.

The CDR3 reads CASSIDSIGASFTEAFF. J is TRBJ1-1 and V is TRBV19; TCRdb indicates TRBD1, and absent DNA this call remains unverified. The germline CDR1 and CDR2 sequences are LNHDA and SQIVND (reference sequence). This CDR3 region has 17 residues.

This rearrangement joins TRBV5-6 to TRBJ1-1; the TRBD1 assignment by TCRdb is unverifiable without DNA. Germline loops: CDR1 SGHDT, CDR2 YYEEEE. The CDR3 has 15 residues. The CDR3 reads CASSPGNHLNTEAFF.

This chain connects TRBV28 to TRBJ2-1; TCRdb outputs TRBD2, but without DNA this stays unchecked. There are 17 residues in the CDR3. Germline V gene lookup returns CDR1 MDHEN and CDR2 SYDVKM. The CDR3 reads CASSLIVVGGGYNEQFF.

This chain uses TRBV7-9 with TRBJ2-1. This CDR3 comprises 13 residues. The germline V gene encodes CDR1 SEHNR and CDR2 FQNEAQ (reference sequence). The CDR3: CATAGGPYNEQFF.

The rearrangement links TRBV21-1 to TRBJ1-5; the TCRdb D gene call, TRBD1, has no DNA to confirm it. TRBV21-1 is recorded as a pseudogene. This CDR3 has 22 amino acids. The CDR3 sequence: CASSKAGRIDRETTLSNQPQHF.

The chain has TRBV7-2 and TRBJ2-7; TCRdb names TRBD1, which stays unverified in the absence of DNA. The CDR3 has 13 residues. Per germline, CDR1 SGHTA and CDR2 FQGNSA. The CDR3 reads CASSPGYSYEQYF. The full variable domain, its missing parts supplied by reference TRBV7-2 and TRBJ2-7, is GAGVSQSPSNKVTEKGKDVELRCDPISGHTALYWYRQSLGQGLEFLIYFQGNSAPDKSGLPSDRFSAERTGGSVSTLTIQRTQQEDSAVYLCASSPGYSYEQYFGPGTRLTVT.

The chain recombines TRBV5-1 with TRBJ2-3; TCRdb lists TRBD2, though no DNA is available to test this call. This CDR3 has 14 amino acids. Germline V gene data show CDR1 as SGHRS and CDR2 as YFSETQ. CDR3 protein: CASSPLADTDTQYF.

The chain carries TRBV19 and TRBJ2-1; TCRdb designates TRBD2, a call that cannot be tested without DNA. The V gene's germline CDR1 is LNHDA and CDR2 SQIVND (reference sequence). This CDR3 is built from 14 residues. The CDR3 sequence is CASSIPGGYNEQFF. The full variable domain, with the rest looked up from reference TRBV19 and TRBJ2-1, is DGGITQSPKYLFRKEGQNVTLSCEQNLNHDAMYWYRQDPGQGLRLIYYSQIVNDFQKGDIAEGYSVSREKKESFPLTVTSAQKNPTAFYLCASSIPGGYNEQFFGPGTRLTVL.

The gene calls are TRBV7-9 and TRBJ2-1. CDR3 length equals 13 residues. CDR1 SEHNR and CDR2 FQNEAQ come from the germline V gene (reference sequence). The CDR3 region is CASSFGIDNEQFF.

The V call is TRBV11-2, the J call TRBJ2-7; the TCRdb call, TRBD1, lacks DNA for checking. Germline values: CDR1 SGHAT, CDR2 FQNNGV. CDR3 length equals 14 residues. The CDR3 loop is CASSWGTPTYEQYF.

The CDR3 protein is CATSSGTGVYEQYF. The V gene is TRBV15, the J gene TRBJ2-7; the TCRdb D gene call, TRBD1, has no DNA to confirm it. From germline, CDR1 is LNHNV and CDR2 YYDKDF (reference sequence). The CDR3 is 14 amino acids. The full variable domain, rest sourced from reference TRBV15 and TRBJ2-7, is DAMVIQNPRYQVTQFGKPVTLSCSQTLNHNVMYWYQQKSSQAPKLLFHYYDKDFNNEADTPDNFQSRRPNTSFCFLDIRSPGLGDTAMYLCATSSGTGVYEQYFGPGTRLTVT.

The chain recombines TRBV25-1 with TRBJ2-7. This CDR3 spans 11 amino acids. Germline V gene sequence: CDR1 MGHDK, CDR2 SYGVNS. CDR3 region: CASSFQSEQYF.

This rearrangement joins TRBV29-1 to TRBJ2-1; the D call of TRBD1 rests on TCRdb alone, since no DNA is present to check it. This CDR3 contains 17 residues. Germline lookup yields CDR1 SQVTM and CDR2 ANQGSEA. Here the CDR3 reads CSVGYLEGAPAYNEQFF.

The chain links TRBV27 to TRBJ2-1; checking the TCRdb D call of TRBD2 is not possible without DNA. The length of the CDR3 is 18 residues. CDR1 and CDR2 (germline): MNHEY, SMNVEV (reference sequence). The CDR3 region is CASSAPGLAGGQGNEQFF.

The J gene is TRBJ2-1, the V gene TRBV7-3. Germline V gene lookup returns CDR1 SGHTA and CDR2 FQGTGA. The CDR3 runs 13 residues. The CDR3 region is CASSLNTLDEQFF.

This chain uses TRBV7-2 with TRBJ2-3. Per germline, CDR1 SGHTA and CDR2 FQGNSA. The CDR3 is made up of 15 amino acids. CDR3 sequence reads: CASSFISSLTDTQYF.

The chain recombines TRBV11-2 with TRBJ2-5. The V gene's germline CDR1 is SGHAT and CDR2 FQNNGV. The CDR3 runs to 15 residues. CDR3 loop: CASSLVYAGPEAQYF.

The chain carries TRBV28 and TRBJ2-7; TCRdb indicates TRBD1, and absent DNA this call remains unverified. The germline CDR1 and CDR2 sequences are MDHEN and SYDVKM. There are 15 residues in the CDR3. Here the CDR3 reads CASSYRGWLAYEQYF.

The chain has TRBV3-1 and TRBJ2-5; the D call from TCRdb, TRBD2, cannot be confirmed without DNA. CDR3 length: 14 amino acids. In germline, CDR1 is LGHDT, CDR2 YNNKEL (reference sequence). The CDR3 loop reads CASMSGAFQETQYF.

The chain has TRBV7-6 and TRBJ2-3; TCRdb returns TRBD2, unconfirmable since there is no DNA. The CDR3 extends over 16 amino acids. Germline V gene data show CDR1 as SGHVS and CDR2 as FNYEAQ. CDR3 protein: CASSRLAGESTDTQYF.

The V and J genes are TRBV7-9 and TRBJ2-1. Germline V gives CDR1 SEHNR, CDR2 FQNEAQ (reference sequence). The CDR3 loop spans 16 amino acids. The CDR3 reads CASTPIISSSYNEQFF.

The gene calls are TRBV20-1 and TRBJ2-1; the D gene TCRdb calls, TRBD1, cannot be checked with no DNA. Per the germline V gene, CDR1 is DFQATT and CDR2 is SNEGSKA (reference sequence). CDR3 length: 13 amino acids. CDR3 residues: CSGGQGAYNEQFF.